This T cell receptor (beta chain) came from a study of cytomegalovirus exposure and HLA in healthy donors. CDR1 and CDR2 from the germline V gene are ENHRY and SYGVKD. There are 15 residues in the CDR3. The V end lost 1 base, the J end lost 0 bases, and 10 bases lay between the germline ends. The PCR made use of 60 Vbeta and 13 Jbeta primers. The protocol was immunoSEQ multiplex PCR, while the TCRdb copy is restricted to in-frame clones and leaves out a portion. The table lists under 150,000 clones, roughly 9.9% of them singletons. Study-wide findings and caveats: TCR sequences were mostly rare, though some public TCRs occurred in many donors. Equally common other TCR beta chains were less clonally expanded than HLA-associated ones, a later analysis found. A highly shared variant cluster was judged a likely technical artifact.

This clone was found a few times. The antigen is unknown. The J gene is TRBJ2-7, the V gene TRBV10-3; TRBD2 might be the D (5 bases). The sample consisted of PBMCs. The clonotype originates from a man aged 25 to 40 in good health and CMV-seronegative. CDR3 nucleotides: TGTGCCATCAGTGAGTTAACTAGTGCCTCCTACGAGCAGTACTTC. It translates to CAISELTSASYEQYF.